This T cell receptor beta chain was documented in a study of cytomegalovirus exposure and HLA in healthy donors. This clone was counted only a few times. Its antigen is not known. The study, taken as a whole, reports: The Asian-associated ancestry cluster reportedly had fewer N-insertions than the approximately 670-donor mean in a later analysis.

The PCR ran on 60 Vbeta and 13 Jbeta primers. Generated by immunoSEQ multiplex PCR, the TCRdb table keeps only in-frame clones and is missing some. The table records roughly 97,000 clones, approximately 70% of them present only once. V was trimmed by 4 bases and J by 1 base, leaving 13 bases between them. The germline V gene encodes CDR1 MGHRA and CDR2 YSYEKL. This CDR3 comprises 15 residues. V usage is TRBV4-1 and J usage is TRBJ1-2, with D unclear. This receptor was taken from a man aged 40-55 years in good health and CMV-seronegative. Sequences were obtained from PBMCs. CDR3 sequence (DNA): TGCGCCAGCAGCCTCGAGGAGGCGGGTAACTATGGCTACACCTTC. Translation gives CASSLEEAGNYGYTF.